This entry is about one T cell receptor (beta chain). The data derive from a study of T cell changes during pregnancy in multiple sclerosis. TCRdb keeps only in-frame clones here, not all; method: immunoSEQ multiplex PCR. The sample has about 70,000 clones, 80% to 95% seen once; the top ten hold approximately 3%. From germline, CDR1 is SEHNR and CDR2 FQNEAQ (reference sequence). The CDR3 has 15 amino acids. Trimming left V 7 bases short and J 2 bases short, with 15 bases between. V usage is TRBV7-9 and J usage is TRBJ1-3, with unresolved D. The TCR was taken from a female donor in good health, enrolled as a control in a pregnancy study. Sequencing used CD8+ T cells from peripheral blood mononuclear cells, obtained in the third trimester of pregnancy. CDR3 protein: CASTQWGGTGNTIYF. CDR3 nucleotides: TGTGCCAGCACCCAATGGGGAGGAACTGGAAACACCATATATTTT.